A selection of T cell receptor beta chains follows, all from one sample in a study of neurological immune-mediated disorders. One entry per CDR3 protein, called by TCRdb with MiXCR from the 5' RACE reads. The table shows 49,000 or so distinct CDR3 sequences, with 16% occurring only once. Sequencing was done on a sample of PBMCs. These receptors originate from a man aged 60-69 years in good health. Each CDR3 is given with its conserved first and last residue. D genes are given only for firm matches. Only some rows state a clone size, as once, few, many or a class for expanded clones.

NA	13	TRBJ2-3	TRBV20-1	once	TGCAGTGCTAGGGGGGGCACCACAGATACGCAGTATTTT	CSARGGTTDTQYF
TRBD2	18	TRBJ2-3	TRBV14	NA	TGTGCCAGCAGCCAAGTTAGACTAGCTCATACCCGCACAGATACGCAGTATTTT	CASSQVRLAHTRTDTQYF
NA	13	TRBJ2-7	TRBV11-2	many	TGTGCCAGCAGCTTAGGAGGGGGCTACGAGCAGTACTTC	CASSLGGGYEQYF
TRBD1	14	TRBJ1-1	TRBV4-1	many	TGCGCCAGCAGCCCGGGACAGGGGAATCTTGAAGCTTTCTTT	CASSPGQGNLEAFF
TRBD2	14	TRBJ2-7	TRBV7-2	many	TGTGCCAGCAGCTCGGGACTAGCGGGTTACGAGCAGTACTTC	CASSSGLAGYEQYF
TRBD2	16	TRBJ2-1	TRBV7-9	many	TGTGCCAGCAGCTTAGGGACTAGCGGGAATCTCAATGAGCAGTTCTTC	CASSLGTSGNLNEQFF
NA	14	TRBJ2-5	TRBV5-1	many	TGCGCCACCAGGAGTTCGCCCCCTCAAGAGACCCAGTACTTC	CATRSSPPQETQYF
TRBD2	16	TRBJ2-1	TRBV7-9	many	TGTGCCAGCAGCCTCAGACAGGCCTCAGCGGGGGGTGAGCAGTTCTTC	CASSLRQASAGGEQFF
TRBD2	14	TRBJ2-7	TRBV20-1	medium-sized	TGCAGTGCTGGGGGGACTAGCTCGTACTACGAGCAGTACTTC	CSAGGTSSYYEQYF
NA	17	TRBJ2-2	TRBV7-2	many	TGTGCCAGCAGCGGGGGGGGCGGGACGAGGAACACCGGGGAGCTGTTTTTT	CASSGGGGTRNTGELFF